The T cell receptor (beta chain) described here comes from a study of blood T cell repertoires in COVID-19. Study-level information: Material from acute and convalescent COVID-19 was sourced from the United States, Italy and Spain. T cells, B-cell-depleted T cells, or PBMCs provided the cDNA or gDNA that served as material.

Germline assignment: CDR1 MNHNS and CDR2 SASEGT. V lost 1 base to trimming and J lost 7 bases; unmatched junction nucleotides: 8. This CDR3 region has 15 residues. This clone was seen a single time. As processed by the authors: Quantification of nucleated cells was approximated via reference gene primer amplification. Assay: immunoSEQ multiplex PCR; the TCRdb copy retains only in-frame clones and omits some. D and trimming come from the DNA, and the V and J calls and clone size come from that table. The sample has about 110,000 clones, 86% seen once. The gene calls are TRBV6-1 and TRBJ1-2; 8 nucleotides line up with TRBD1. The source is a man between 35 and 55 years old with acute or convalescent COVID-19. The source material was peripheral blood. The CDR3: CASSEGDRPHGGYTF. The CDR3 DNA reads TGTGCCAGCAGTGAAGGGGACAGGCCCCATGGTGGCTACACCTTC.